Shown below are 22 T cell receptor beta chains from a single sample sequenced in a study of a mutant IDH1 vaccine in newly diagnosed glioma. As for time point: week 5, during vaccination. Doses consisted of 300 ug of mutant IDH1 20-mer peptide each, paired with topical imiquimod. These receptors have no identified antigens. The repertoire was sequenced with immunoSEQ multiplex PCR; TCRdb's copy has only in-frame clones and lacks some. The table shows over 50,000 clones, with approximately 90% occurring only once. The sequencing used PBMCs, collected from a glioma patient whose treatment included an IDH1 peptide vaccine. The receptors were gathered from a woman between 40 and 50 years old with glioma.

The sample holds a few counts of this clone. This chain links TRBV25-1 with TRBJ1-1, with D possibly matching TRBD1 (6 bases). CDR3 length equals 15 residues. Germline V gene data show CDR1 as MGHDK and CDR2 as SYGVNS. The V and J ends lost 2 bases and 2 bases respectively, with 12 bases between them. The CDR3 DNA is TGTGCCAGCAGTGAACATGGACAGATCAACACTGAAGCTTTCTTT. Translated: CASSEHGQINTEAFF.

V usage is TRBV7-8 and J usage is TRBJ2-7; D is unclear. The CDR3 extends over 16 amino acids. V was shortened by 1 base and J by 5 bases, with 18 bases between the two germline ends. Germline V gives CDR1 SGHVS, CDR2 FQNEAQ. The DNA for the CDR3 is TGTGCCAGCAGCTTAGGCTATGGCGGTTATGGAGACGAGCAGTACTTC. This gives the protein CASSLGYGGYGDEQYF.

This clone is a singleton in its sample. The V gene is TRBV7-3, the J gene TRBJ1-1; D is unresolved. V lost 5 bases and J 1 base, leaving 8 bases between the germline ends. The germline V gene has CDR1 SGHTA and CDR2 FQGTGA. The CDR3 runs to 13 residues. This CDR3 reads CASSPRQNTEAFF. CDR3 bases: TGTGCCAGCAGCCCCCGACAGAACACTGAAGCTTTCTTT.

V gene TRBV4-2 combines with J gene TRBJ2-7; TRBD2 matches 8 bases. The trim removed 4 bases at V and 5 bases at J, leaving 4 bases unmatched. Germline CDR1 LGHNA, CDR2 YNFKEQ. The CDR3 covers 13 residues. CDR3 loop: CASSLRGGHEQYF. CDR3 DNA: TGTGCCAGCAGCCTCCGGGGGGGGCACGAGCAGTACTTC.

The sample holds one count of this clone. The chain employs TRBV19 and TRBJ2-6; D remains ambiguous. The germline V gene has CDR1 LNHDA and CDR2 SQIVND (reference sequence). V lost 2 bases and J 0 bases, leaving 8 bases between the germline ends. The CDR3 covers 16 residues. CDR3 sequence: CASSILRSSGANVLTF. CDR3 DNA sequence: TGTGCCAGTAGTATATTACGGAGCTCTGGGGCCAACGTCCTGACTTTC.

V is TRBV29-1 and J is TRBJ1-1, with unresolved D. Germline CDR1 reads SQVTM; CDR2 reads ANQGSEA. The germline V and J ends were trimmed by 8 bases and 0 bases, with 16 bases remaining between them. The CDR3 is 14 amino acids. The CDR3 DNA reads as TGCAGCTTTACACAAAGGACCTTGAACACTGAAGCTTTCTTT. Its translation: CSFTQRTLNTEAFF.

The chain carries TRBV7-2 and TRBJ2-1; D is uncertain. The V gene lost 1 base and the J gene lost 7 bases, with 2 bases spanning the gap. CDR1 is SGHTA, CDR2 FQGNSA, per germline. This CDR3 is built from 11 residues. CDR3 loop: CASSLGNEQFF. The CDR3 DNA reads TGTGCCAGCAGCTTAGGAAATGAGCAGTTCTTC. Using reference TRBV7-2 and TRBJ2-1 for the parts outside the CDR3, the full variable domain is GAGVSQSPSNKVTEKGKDVELRCDPISGHTALYWYRQSLGQGLEFLIYFQGNSAPDKSGLPSDRFSAERTGGSVSTLTIQRTQQEDSAVYLCASSLGNEQFFGPGTRLTVL.

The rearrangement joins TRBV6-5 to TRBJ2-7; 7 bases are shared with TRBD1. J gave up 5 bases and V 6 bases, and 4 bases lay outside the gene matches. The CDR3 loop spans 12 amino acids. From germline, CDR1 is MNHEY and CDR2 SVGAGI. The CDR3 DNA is TGTGCCAGCAGCCAGACAGGGAACGAGCAGTACTTC. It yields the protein CASSQTGNEQYF.

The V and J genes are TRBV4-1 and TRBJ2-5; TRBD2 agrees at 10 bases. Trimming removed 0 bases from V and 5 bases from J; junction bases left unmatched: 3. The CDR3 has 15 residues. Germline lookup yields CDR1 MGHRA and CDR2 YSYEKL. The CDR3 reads CASSQELAGHETQYF. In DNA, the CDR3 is TGCGCCAGCAGCCAAGAACTAGCGGGACATGAGACCCAGTACTTC.

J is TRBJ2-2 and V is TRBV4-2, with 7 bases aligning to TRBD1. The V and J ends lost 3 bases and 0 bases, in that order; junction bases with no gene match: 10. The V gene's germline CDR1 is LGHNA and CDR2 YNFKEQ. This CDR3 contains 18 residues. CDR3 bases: TGTGCCAGCAGCCAGGGGACAGAAAGAATGCCGAACACCGGGGAGCTGTTTTTT. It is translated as CASSQGTERMPNTGELFF.

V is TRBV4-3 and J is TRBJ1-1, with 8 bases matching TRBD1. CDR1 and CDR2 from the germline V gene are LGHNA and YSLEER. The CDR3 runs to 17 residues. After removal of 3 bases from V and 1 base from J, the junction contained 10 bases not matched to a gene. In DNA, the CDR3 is TGCGCCAGCAGCCACGGGACAGGTAGGGAAAGGAACACTGAAGCTTTCTTT. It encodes CASSHGTGRERNTEAFF.

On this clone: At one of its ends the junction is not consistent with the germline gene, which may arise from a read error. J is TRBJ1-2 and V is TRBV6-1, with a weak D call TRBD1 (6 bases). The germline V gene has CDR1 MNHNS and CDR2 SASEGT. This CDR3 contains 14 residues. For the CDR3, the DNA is TGTGCCAGCGGTGAGGCGACAGGCCTCGGGGGCTACACCTTC. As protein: CASGEATGLGGYTF.

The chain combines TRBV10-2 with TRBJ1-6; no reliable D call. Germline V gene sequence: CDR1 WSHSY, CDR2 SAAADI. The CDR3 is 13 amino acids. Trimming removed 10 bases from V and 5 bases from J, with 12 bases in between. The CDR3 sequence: CAIREVDNSPLHF. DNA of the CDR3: TGCGCCATAAGGGAGGTCGATAATTCACCCCTCCACTTT.

In DNA form, the CDR3 reads TGTGCCAGCAGCTTAGCGTTGCGGGGAAACACCATATATTTT. Translated, it gives CASSLALRGNTIYF. The rearrangement joins TRBV7-2 to TRBJ1-3; D is uncertain. The CDR3 is 14 residues long. CDR1 and CDR2 (germline): SGHTA, FQGNSA. V was clipped by 0 bases and J by 4 bases, with 7 bases between them.

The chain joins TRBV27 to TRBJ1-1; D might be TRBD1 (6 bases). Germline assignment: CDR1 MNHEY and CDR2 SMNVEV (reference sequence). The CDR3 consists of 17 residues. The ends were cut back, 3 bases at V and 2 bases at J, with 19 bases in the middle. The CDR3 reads CASSFFWTANFNTEAFF. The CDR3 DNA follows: TGTGCCAGCAGTTTTTTTTGGACAGCTAACTTCAACACTGAAGCTTTCTTT.

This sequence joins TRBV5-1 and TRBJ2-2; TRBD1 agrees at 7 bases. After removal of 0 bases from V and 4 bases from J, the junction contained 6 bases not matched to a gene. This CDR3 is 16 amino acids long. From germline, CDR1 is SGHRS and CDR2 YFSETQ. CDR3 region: CASSLAADRVTGELFF. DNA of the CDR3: TGCGCCAGCAGCTTGGCCGCAGACAGGGTCACCGGGGAGCTGTTTTTT.

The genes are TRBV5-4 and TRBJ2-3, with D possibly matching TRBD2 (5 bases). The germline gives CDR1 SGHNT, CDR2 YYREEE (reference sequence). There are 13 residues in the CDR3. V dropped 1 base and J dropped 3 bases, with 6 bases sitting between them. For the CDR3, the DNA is TGTGCCAGCAGCTTGTCGGGAACAGATACGCAGTATTTT. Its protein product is CASSLSGTDTQYF.

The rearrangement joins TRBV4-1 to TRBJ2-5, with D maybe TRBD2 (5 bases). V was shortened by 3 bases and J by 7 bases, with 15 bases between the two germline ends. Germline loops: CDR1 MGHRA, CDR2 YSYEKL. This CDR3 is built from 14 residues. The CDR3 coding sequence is TGCGCCAGCAGCCAGGTCGGGGAGCCGGGGACCCAGTACTTC. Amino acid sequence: CASSQVGEPGTQYF.

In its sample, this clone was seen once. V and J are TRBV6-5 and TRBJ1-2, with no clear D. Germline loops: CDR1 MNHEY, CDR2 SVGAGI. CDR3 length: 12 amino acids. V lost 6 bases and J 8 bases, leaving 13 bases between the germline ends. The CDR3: CASSPRVGGYTF. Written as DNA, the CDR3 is TGTGCCAGCAGCCCCCGGGTCGGAGGCTACACCTTC.

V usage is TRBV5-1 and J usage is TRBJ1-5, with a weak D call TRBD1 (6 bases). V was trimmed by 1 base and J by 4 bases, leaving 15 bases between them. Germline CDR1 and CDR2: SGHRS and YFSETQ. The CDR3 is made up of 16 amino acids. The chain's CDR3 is CASSLTPQRGNQPQHF. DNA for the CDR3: TGCGCCAGCAGCTTGACGCCCCAAAGGGGGAATCAGCCCCAGCATTTT.

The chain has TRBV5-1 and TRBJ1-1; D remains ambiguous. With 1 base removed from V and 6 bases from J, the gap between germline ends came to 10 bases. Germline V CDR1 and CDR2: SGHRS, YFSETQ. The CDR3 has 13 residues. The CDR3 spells CASSLSLLSEAFF. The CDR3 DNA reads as TGCGCCAGCAGCTTGAGTCTTTTATCTGAAGCTTTCTTT.

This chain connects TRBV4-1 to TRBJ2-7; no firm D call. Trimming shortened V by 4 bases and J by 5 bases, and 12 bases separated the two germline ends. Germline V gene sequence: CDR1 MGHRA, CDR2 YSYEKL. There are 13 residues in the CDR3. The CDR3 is CASSLQWADEQYF. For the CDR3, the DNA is TGCGCCAGCAGCCTTCAATGGGCGGACGAGCAGTACTTC.